The clone carrying this T cell receptor (beta chain) was observed a few times. This record belongs to a study of human T cells and chemical hapten exposure. In the study overall: Patients, predominantly female, presented with alopecia areata, totalis or universalis.

Documented time point: patch test 1, 2 weeks after DPC sensitization. Treatment reported: therapeutic diphenylcyclopropenone sensitization with weekly scalp DPC. TCRdb re-called the RACE reads through MiXCR, storing one row per CDR3 protein. The sample includes 65,000 to 95,000 distinct CDR3 sequences, about 11% of them seen just once. Germline CDR1 DFQATT, CDR2 SNEGSKA (reference sequence). Trimming stripped 4 bases from V and 4 bases from J, with 13 bases between. The CDR3 length is 13 residues. This chain joins TRBV20-1 and TRBJ1-1; D not certain. This material consisted of whole blood, taken in connection with sensitization to the hapten diphenylcyclopropenone (DPC). The TCR was taken from a woman aged 60-75 years with alopecia areata. Some clones in this sample may be carry-over from other donors' samples. CDR3 sequence (DNA): TGCAGTGCTACGAGGGAGCTGGTCACTGAAGCTTTCTTT. Its protein is CSATRELVTEAFF.